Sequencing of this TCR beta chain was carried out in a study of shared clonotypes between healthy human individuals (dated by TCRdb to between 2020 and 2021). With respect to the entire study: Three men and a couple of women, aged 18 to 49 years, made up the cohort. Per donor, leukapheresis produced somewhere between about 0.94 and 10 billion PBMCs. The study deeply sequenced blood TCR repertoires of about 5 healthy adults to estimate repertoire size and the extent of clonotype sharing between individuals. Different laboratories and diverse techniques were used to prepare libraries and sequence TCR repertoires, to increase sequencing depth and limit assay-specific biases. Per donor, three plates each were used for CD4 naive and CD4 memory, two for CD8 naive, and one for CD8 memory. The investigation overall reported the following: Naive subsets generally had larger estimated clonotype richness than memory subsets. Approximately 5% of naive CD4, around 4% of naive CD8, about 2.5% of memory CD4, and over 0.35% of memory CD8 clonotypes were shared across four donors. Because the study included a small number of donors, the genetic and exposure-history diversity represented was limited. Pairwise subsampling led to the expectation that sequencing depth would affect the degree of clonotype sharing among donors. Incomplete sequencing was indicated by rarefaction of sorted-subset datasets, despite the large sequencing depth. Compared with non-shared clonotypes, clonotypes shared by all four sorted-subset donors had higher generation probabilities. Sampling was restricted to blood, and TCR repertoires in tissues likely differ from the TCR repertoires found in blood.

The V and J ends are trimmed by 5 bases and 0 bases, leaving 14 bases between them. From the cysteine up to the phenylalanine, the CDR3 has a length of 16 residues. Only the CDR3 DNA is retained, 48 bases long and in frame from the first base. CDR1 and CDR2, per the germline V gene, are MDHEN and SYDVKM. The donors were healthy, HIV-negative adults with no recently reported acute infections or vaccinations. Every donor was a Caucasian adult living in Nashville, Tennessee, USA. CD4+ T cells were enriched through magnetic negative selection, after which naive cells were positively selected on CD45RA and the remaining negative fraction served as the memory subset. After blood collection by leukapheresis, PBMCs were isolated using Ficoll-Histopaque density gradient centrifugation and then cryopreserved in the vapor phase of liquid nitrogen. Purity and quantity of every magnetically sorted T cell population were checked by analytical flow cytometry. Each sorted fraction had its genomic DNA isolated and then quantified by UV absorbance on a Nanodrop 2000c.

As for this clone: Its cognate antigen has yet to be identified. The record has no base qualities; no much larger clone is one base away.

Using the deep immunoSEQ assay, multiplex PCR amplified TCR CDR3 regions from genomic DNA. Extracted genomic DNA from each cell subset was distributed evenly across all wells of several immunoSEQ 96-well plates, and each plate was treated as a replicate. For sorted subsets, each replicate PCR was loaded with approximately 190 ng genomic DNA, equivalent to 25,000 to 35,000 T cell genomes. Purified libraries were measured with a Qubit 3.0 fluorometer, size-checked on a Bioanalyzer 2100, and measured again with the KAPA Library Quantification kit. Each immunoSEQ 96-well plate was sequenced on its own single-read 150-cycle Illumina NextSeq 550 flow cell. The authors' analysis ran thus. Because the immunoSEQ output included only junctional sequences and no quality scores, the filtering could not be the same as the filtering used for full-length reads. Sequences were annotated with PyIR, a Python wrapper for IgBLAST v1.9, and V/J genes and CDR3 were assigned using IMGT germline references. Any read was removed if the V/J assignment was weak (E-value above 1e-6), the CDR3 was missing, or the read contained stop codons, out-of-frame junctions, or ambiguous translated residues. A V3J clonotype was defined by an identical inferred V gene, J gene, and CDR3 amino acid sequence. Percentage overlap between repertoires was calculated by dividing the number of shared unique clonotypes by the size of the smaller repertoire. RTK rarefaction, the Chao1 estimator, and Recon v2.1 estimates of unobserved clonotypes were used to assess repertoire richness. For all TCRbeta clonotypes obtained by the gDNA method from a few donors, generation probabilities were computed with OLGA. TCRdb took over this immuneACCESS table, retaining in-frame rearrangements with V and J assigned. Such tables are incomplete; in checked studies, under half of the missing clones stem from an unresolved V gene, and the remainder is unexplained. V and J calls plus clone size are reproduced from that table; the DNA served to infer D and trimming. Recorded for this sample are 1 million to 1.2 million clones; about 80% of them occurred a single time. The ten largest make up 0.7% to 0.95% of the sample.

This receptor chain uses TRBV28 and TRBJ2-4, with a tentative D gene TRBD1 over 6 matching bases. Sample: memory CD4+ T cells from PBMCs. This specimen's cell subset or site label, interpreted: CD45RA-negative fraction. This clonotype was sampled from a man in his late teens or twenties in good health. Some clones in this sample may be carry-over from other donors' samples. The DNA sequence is TGTGCCAGCAGTAGCTACAGGGCCCAAGCCAAAAACATTCAGTACTTC. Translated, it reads CASSSYRAQAKNIQYF. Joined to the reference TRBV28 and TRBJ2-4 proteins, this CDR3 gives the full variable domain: DVKVTQSSRYLVKRTGEKVFLECVQDMDHENMFWYRQDPGLGLRLIYFSYDVKMKEKGDIPEGYSVSREKKERFSLILESASTNQTSMYLCASSSYRAQAKNIQYFGAGTRLSVL.